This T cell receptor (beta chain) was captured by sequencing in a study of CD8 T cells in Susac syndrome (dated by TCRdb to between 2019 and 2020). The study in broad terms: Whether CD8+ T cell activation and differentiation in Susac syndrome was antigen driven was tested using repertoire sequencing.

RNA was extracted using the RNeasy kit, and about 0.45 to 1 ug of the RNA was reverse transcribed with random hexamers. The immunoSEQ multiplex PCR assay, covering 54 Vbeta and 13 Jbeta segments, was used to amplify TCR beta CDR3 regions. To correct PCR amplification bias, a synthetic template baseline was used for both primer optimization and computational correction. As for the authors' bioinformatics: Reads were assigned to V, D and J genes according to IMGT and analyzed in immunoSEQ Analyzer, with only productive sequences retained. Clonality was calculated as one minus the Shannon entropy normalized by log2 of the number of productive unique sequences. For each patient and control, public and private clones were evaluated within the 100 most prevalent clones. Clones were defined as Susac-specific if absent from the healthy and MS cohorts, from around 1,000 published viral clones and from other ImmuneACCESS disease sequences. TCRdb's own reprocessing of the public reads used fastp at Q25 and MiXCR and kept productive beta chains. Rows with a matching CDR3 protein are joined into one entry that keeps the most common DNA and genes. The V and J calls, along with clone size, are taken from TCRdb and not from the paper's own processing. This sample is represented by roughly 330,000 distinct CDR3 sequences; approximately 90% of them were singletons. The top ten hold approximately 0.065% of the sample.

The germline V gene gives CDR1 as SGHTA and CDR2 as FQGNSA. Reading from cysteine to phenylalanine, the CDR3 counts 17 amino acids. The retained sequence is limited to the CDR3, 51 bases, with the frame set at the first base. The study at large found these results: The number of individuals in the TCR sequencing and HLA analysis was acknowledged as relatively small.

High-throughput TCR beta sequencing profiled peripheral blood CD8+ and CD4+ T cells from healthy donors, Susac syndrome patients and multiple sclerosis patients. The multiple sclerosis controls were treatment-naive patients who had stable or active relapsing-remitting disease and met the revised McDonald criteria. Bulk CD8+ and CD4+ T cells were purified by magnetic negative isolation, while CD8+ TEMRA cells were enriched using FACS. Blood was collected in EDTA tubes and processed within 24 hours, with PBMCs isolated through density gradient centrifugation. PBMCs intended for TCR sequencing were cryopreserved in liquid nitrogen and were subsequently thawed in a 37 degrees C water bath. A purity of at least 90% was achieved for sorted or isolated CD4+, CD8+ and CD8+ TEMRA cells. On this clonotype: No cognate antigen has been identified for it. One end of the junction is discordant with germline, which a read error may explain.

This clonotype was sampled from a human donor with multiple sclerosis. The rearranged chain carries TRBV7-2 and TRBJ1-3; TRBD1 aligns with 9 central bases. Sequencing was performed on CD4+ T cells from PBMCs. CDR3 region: CASSLGQGISSENTIYF. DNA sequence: TGTGCCAGCAGCTTGGGACAGGGTATAAGCTCTGAAAACACCATATATTTT. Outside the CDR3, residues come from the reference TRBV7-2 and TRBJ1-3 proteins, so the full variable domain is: GAGVSQSPSNKVTEKGKDVELRCDPISGHTALYWYRQSLGQGLEFLIYFQGNSAPDKSGLPSDRFSAERTGGSVSTLTIQRTQQEDSAVYLCASSLGQGISSENTIYFGEGSWLTVV.